Given below is one TCR beta chain in context. The antigen this receptor binds is unknown. No clone much larger than this one lies a single base away; base qualities are absent. The donors were included in the validation cohort of around 120 subjects, a group kept apart from the roughly 670-subject first cohort. This record belongs to a study of cytomegalovirus exposure and HLA in healthy donors (dated by TCRdb to about 2017). For context, the study as a whole: According to a later analysis, the roughly 120 validation repertoires were produced on the same platform as the approximately 620 repertoires of the first cohort. Besides the first cohort of approximately 710 subjects, a separate validation cohort made up of some 110 different subjects was used. To predict cytomegalovirus infection status, the study brought together high-throughput TCR immunosequencing, statistical association of individual TCRs with disease status, and machine learning. The aim of the study was to test whether cataloging public T cell receptors could identify signatures of past pathogen exposure. Study-wide conclusions, independent of this receptor: In vitro tests confirmed that three of the cytomegalovirus-associated TCR beta chains recognize cytomegalovirus antigens. A total of 164 TCR beta chains were listed by the study as associated with cytomegalovirus. Across donors, most TCR sequences were observed very rarely, whereas some public TCRs were present in many individuals. A later analysis found that TCRs clustered in the first cohort also tended to co-occur in the 130 or so validation repertoires, with 90% to 95% of cluster scores above 0. The classifier was reported to diagnose cytomegalovirus status with high specificity and sensitivity in both the original and validation cohorts. According to the authors, the approach could potentially be generalized to other disease states and immunological phenotypes. All 120 repertoires were used to score co-occurrence in the validation cohort in a later analysis, because that analysis had no HLA typing for the cohort.

Libraries came from the immunoSEQ multiplex PCR assay. Under the source paper's analysis protocol: A statistical classification framework was developed to diagnose cytomegalovirus status using the catalog of TCR beta chain sequences. The source is immuneACCESS, and TCRdb retained only in-frame sequences with V and J called. Part of the clones is not carried over; for the studies checked, unresolved V genes explain less than half of this, and the remainder is unexplained. The V and J calls and the clone size are those of that table, but D and trimming were determined from the DNA. For this sample the table gives about 73,000 clones, of which 95% were detected only once. The ten largest clones take up 3% to 3.5% of the sample. As encoded in the germline V gene (reference sequence), CDR1 is MNHEY while CDR2 is SMNVEV. The CDR3 runs 15 residues from the cysteine to the phenylalanine. The kept DNA is CDR3 alone, 45 bases in frame from the first base. The germline V end is reduced by 2 bases and the J end by 2 bases; junction bases left unmatched: 5.

This chain joins TRBV27 to TRBJ2-7, with 8 middle bases fitting TRBD2. This sequence was found in a young man in good health and CMV-seronegative. The source material was PBMCs. The CDR3 reads as follows: CASSLGAGGAYEQYF. The DNA sequence is given as TGTGCCAGCAGTTTAGGGGCGGGGGGCGCCTACGAGCAGTACTTC.